This T cell receptor beta chain stems from a study of cytomegalovirus exposure and HLA in healthy donors. Germline loops: CDR1 MGHRA, CDR2 YSYEKL. Deletions cut 3 bases from V and 8 bases from J, with 13 bases between. The CDR3 has 14 residues. Clones were sequenced by immunoSEQ multiplex PCR, and TCRdb holds only the in-frame ones, with some missing. The sample has about 340,000 clones; 70% to 90% are singletons. V usage is TRBV4-1 and J usage is TRBJ2-2; D is possibly TRBD2 (6 bases). The sequence derives from a woman younger than 35 in good health and CMV-seronegative. Sequenced input: PBMCs. The DNA for the CDR3 is TGCGCCAGCAGCCAGCCATTAGCGGTGGGGGAGCTGTTTTTT. Translated, it gives CASSQPLAVGELFF.